The rows below give T cell receptor beta chains drawn from one sample of a study of T cell repertoires in cytomegalovirus infection. These TCRs are of unknown antigen specificity. Each CDR3 protein gets one entry after TCRdb re-called the reads with MiXCR. Found here are approximately 990,000 distinct CDR3 sequences, 31% of them singletons; the top ten hold around 15%. This sample comprised cultured CD8+ T cells from PBMCs, obtained from culture after CMV antigen stimulation. These receptors were taken from a human donor in good health (CMV status not recorded). Some clones in this sample may be carry-over from other donors' samples. CDR3s include the opening cysteine and the closing phenylalanine or tryptophan. The order of the fields is D gene, V gene, clone size, J gene, CDR3 DNA, CDR3 protein. D genes are given only for firm matches. Where a row states a size, it is once, few, many or the class of an expanded clone; other rows omit it.

>NA|TRBV6-5|many|TRBJ2-5
TGTGCCAGCAGTTACAACTCAGGGAGGGAGACCCAGTACTTC
CASSYNSGRETQYF
>TRBD2|TRBV7-3|few|TRBJ2-1
TGTGCCAGCAGCTCCGCTAGCGGGGTCTACAATGAGCAGTTCTTC
CASSSASGVYNEQFF
>NA|TRBV9|many|TRBJ1-2
TGTGCCAGCCTTGGGGGGTATGGCTACACCTTC
CASLGGYGYTF
>TRBD1|TRBV5-1|NA|TRBJ2-1
TGCGCCAGCAGCCTAAGGACAGGGGCCCTCGACTATTGGAATGAGCAGTTCTTC
CASSLRTGALDYWNEQFF
>TRBD2|TRBV6-1|many|TRBJ2-7
TGTGCCAGCAGAGTGGGACTAGCGGGACGCTACGAGCAGTACTTC
CASRVGLAGRYEQYF
>TRBD1|TRBV6-6|few|TRBJ2-2
TGTGCCAGCAGTTACTCGCAAGGGACAGCTTCGAACACCGGGGAGCTGTTTTTT
CASSYSQGTASNTGELFF
>NA|TRBV10-3|NA|TRBJ1-1
TGTGCCATCAGTGGGGGACCGCCGAACACTGAAGCTTTCTTT
CAISGGPPNTEAFF
>TRBD2|TRBV6-1|NA|TRBJ2-5
TGTGCCATTAGAGGGGCGGGGGGGGAACGAGAGACCCAGTACTTC
CAIRGAGGERETQYF
>TRBD1|TRBV7-9|many|TRBJ2-3
TGTGCCAGCAGCTCAACCCCAGGGGGCGTTAGAACAGATACGCAGTATTTT
CASSSTPGGVRTDTQYF
>NA|TRBV7-9|NA|TRBJ2-3
TGTGCCAGCAGCTTACCCGGGACTTACACAGATACGCAGTATTTT
CASSLPGTYTDTQYF
>NA|TRBV6-6|once|TRBJ2-4
TGTGCCAGCAGCTCAGAGCTAGCCAAAAACATTCAGTACTTC
CASSSELAKNIQYF
>TRBD1|TRBV6-5|NA|TRBJ2-1
TGTGCCAGCGGACCGGACAGGGGGTTCAATGAGCAGTTCTTC
CASGPDRGFNEQFF
>NA|TRBV10-1|NA|TRBJ2-4
TGCGCCAGCAGTGAGGGACTGGGAAACATTCAGTACTTC
CASSEGLGNIQYF
>NA|TRBV7-9|NA|TRBJ1-5
TGTGCCAGCAGCGGGGGGGGGGCCCGACAGCCCCAGCATTTT
CASSGGGARQPQHF
>NA|TRBV27|NA|TRBJ1-5
TGTGCCAGCGGACCGACAGGATTTTATAGCAATCAGCCCCAGCATTTT
CASGPTGFYSNQPQHF
>TRBD2|TRBV29-1|NA|TRBJ2-2
TGCAGCGTTGAACCGGGGGGGAAAACCGGGGAGCTGTTTTTT
CSVEPGGKTGELFF
>NA|TRBV11-2|NA|TRBJ1-2
TGTGCCAGCAGCTTAGCTGGGGCGGGTGGCTACACCTTC
CASSLAGAGGYTF
>TRBD1|TRBV5-6|NA|TRBJ2-2
TGTGCCAGCAGCTTGGAACAGGGGGACACCGGGGAGCTGTTTTTT
CASSLEQGDTGELFF
>NA|TRBV7-2|many|TRBJ1-4
TGTGCCAGCAGCGAACCCCCGATAGGGGAAAAACTGTTTTTT
CASSEPPIGEKLFF
>NA|TRBV7-9|NA|TRBJ2-1
TGTGCCAGCAGCTTATCTGACAGAGTTCCTTACAATGAGCAGTTCTTC
CASSLSDRVPYNEQFF
>TRBD2|TRBV7-2|many|TRBJ2-2
TGTGCCAGCAGCTTATCCAGCGGGGGGGCCCGCGCCGGGGAGCTGTTTTTT
CASSLSSGGARAGELFF
>NA|TRBV12-3/TRBV12-4|few|TRBJ2-5
TGTGCCAGCAGTTTTACGGGGGTTATCCAAGAGACCCAGTACTTC
CASSFTGVIQETQYF
>NA|TRBV7-9|NA|TRBJ1-1
TGTGCCAGCAGCTCGGCAGGGAGAAGGACTGAAGCTTTCTTT
CASSSAGRRTEAFF
>NA|TRBV20-1|NA|TRBJ2-3
TGCAGTGCTAGAGCATCACTTCAGGGCGGAAGTGTAGATACGCAGTATTTT
CSARASLQGGSVDTQYF
>NA|TRBV6-2/TRBV6-3|few|TRBJ2-2
TGTGCCAGCAGTTACTTCCGGGACATAGACACCGGGGAGCTGTTTTTT
CASSYFRDIDTGELFF
>TRBD1|TRBV7-9|NA|TRBJ1-1
TGTGCCAGCAGCTCCACTCGGGACAGGGGGAAAGCTTTCTTT
CASSSTRDRGKAFF
>NA|TRBV25-1|NA|TRBJ1-1
TGTGCCAGCACCCCTCGGGGGAACACTGAAGCTTTCTTT
CASTPRGNTEAFF
>TRBD1|TRBV7-2|few|TRBJ1-2
TGTGCCAGCAGCTCCCGGACAGGGGTTAACTATGGCTACACCTTC
CASSSRTGVNYGYTF
>NA|TRBV7-9|NA|TRBJ1-2
TGTGCCAGCAGCCCGCCCTGGGATAACTATGGCTACACCTTC
CASSPPWDNYGYTF
>NA|TRBV7-6|many|TRBJ2-1
TGTGCCAGCAGCTTTCAGGGTGTCATGAATGAGCAGTTCTTC
CASSFQGVMNEQFF
>NA|TRBV7-2|many|TRBJ2-1
TGTGCCAGCAGCTTATGGGGGTGGGGGAACTACAATGAGCAGTTCTTC
CASSLWGWGNYNEQFF
>TRBD2|TRBV7-6|few|TRBJ2-3
TGTGCCAGCAGCTTACGGCTAGCGGGGAATACAGATACGCAGTATTTT
CASSLRLAGNTDTQYF
>TRBD2|TRBV7-8|many|TRBJ2-2
TGTGCCAGCAGCTTAGAACTAGCGGGGGGAACCACCGGGGAGCTGTTTTTT
CASSLELAGGTTGELFF
>NA|TRBV4-3|NA|TRBJ1-5
TGCGCCAGCAGCCAAGCTTCCTTCGGGAATCAGCCCCAGCATTTT
CASSQASFGNQPQHF
>TRBD2|TRBV2|NA|TRBJ2-1
TGTGCCAGCATGATTGTACTAGCGGGGAACTTATTCTACAATGAGCAGTTCTTC
CASMIVLAGNLFYNEQFF
>NA|TRBV9|NA|TRBJ2-1
TGTGCCAGCAGCGTAGTAGCGCATCAGGCCTACAATGAGCAGTTCTTC
CASSVVAHQAYNEQFF
>NA|TRBV24-1|once|TRBJ2-2
TGTGCCACTCGGGACACTCTCACCGGGGAGCTGTTTTTT
CATRDTLTGELFF